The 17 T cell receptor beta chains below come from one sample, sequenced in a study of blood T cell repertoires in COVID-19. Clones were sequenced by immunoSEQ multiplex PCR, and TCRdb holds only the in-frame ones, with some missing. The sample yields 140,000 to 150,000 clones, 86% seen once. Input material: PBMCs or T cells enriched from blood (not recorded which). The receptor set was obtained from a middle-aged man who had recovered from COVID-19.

CDR3 DNA: TGTGCCAGCAGCCATCCGACAGGGGCTGGGTATGGCTACACCTTC. Residues: CASSHPTGAGYGYTF. V and J are TRBV3-1 (or the pseudogene TRBV3-2) and TRBJ1-2; TRBD1 agrees at 8 bases. This CDR3 comprises 15 residues. The V gene end was trimmed by 3 bases and the J gene end by 5 bases; junction bases not matched to a gene: 8. CDR1 and CDR2 from the germline V gene are LGHDT and YNNKEL (reference sequence).

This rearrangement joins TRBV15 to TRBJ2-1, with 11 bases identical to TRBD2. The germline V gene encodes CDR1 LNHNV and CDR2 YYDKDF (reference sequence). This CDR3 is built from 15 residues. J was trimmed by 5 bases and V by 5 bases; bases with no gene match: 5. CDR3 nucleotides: TGTGCCACCAGCGTTGGACTAGCGGGTAACAATGAGCAGTTCTTC. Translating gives CATSVGLAGNNEQFF.

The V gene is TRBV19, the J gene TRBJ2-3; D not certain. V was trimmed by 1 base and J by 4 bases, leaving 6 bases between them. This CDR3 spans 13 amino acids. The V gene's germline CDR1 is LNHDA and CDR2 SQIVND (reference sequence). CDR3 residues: CASSIGLADTQYF. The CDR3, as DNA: TGTGCCAGTAGTATAGGATTAGCAGATACGCAGTATTTT.

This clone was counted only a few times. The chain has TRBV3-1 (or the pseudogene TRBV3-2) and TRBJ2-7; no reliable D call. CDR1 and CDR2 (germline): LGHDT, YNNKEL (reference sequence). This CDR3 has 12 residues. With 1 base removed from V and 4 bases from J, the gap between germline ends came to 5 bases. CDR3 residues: CASSQATYEQYF. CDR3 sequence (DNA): TGTGCCAGCAGCCAAGCTACTTACGAGCAGTACTTC.

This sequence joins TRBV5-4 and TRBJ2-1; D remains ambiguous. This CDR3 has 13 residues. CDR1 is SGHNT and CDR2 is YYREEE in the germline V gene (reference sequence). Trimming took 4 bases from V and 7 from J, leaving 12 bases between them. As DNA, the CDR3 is TGTGCCAGCAGCCTAGACGACTGGAATGAGCAGTTCTTC. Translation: CASSLDDWNEQFF.

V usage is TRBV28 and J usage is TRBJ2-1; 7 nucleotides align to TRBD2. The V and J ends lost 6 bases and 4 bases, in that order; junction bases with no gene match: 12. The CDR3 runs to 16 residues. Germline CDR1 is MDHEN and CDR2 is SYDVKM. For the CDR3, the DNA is TGTGCCAGCAGCTCCAGATCTAGCGGAGCGTACAATGAGCAGTTCTTC. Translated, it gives CASSSRSSGAYNEQFF. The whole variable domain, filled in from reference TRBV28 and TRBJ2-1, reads DVKVTQSSRYLVKRTGEKVFLECVQDMDHENMFWYRQDPGLGLRLIYFSYDVKMKEKGDIPEGYSVSREKKERFSLILESASTNQTSMYLCASSSRSSGAYNEQFFGPGTRLTVL.

The CDR3 coding sequence is TGTGCCACCAGCAGCAGGGGTTACACTGAAGCTTTCTTT. As protein: CATSSRGYTEAFF. This rearrangement joins TRBV15 to TRBJ1-1; TRBD1 is a possible D gene (6 bases). Germline CDR1 reads LNHNV; CDR2 reads YYDKDF (reference sequence). The CDR3 runs to 13 residues. Trimming removed 3 bases at V and 3 bases at J, with 8 bases between.

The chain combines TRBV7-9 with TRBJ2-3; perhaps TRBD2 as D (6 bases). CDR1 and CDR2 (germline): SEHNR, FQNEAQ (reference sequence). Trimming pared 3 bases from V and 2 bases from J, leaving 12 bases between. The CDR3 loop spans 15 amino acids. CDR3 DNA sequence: TGTGCCAGCAGCTTTGTCACGGGACTCACAGATACGCAGTATTTT. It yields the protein CASSFVTGLTDTQYF.

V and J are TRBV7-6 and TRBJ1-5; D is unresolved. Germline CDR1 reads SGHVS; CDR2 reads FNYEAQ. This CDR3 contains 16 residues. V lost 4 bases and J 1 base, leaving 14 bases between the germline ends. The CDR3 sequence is CASSSPRRWSNQPQHF. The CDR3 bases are TGTGCCAGCAGCTCGCCCCGGAGGTGGAGCAATCAGCCCCAGCATTTT.

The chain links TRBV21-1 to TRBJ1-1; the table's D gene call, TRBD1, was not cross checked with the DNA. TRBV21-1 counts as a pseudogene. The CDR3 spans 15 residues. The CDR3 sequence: CASSKAHRVNTEAFF. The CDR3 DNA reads TGTGCCAGCAGCAAAGCGCACAGGGTGAACACTGAAGCTTTCTTT.

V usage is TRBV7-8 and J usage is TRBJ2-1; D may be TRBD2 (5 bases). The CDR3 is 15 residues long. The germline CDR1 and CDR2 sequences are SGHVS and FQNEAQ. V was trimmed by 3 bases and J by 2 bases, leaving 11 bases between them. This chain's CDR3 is CASSFRGGTYNEQFF. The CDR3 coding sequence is TGTGCCAGCAGCTTCCGGGGTGGGACCTACAATGAGCAGTTCTTC. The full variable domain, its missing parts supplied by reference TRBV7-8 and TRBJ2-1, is GAGVSQSPRYKVAKRGQDVALRCDPISGHVSLFWYQQALGQGPEFLTYFQNEAQLDKSGLPSDRFFAERPEGSVSTLKIQRTQQEDSAVYLCASSFRGGTYNEQFFGPGTRLTVL.

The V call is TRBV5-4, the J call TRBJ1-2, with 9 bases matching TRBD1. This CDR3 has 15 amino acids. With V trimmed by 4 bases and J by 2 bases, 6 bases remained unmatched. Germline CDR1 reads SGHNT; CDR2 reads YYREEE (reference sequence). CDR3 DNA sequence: TGTGCCAGCAGCCCAGGCGGGACAGGGAACTATGGCTACACCTTC. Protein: CASSPGGTGNYGYTF.

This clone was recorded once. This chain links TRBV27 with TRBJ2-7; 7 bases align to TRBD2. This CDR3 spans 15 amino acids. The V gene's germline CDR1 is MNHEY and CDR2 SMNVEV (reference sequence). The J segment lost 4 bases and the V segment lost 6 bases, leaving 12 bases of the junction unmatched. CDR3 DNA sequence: TGTGCCAGCAGCAAAAAAGGTCGCGGGAGTTACGAGCAGTACTTC. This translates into CASSKKGRGSYEQYF.

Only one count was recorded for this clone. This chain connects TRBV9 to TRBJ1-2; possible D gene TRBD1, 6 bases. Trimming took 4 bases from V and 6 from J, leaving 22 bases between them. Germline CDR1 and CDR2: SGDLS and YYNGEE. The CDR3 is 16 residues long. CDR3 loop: CASSSPTGGQFHGYTF. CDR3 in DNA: TGTGCCAGCAGCTCACCGACGGGGGGACAATTTCATGGCTACACCTTC. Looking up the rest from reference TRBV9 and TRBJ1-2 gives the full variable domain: DSGVTQTPKHLITATGQRVTLRCSPRSGDLSVYWYQQSLDQGLQFLIQYYNGEERAKGNILERFSAQQFPDLHSELNLSSLELGDSALYFCASSSPTGGQFHGYTFGSGTRLTVV.

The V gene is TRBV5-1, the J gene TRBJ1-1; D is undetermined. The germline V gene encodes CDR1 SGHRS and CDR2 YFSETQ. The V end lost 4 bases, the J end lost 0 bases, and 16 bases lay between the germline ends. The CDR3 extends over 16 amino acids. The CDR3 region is CASSTPGGSMNTEAFF. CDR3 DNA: TGCGCCAGCAGCACCCCGGGAGGGTCAATGAACACTGAAGCTTTCTTT.

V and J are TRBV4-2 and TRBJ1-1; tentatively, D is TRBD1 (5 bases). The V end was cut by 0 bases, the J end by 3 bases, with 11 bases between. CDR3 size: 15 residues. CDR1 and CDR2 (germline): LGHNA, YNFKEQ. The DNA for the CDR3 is TGTGCCAGCAGCCAAGATGTGGGCAGGGACACTGAAGCTTTCTTT. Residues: CASSQDVGRDTEAFF.

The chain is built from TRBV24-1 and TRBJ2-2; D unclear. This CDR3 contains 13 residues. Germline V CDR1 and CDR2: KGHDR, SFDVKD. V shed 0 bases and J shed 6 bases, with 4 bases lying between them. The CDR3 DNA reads TGTGCCACCAGTGATTTGACGGCCGGGGAGCTGTTTTTT. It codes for CATSDLTAGELFF.